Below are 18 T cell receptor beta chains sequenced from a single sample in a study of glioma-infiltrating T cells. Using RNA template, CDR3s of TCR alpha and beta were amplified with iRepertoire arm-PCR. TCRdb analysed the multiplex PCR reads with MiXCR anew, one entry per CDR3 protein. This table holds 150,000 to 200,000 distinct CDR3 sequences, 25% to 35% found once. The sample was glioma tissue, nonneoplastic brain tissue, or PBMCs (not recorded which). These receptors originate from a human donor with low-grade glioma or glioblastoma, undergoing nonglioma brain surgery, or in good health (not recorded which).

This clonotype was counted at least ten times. CDR3 coding DNA: TGTGCCAGCAGCCAATGGGGGACAGATACGCAGTATTTT. The encoded protein is CASSQWGTDTQYF. The gene calls are TRBV3-1 and TRBJ2-3; D possibly uses TRBD1 or TRBD2 (5 bases each). This CDR3 comprises 13 residues. Trimming stripped 2 bases from V and 3 bases from J, with 6 bases between. Germline V CDR1 and CDR2: LGHDT, YNNKEL (reference sequence).

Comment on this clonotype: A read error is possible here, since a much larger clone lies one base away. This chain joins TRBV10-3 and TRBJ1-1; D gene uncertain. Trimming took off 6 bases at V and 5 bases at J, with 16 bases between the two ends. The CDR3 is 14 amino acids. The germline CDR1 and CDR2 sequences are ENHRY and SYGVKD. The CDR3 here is CAISGREGETEAFF. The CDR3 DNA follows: TGTGCCATCAGCGGGAGAGAAGGAGAGACTGAAGCTTTCTTT.

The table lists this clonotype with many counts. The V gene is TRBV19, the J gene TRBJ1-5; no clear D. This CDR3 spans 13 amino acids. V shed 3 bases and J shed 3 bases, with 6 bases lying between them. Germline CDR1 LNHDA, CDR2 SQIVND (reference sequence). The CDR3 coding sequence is TGTGCCAGTAGTATGGGCCTCAATCAGCCCCAGCATTTT. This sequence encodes CASSMGLNQPQHF.

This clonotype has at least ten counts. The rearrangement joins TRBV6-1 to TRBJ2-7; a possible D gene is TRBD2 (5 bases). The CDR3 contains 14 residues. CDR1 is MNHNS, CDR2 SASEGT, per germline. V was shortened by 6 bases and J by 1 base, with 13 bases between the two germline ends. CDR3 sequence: CASSSGLVSYEQYF. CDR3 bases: TGTGCCAGCAGCTCAGGACTGGTTTCCTACGAGCAGTACTTC.

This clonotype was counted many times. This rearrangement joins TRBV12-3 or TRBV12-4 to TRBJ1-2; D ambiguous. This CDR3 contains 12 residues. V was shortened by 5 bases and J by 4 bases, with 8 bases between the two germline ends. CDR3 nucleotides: TGTGCCAGCAGTCCGGACCTCTATGGCTACACCTTC. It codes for CASSPDLYGYTF.

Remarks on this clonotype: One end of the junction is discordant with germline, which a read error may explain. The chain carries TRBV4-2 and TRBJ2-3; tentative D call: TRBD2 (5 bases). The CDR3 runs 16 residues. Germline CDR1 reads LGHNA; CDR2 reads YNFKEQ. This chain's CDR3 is CASSREDGSSTNTQYF. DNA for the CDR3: TGTGCCAGCAGCCGAGAGGACGGCTCTAGCACAAATACGCAGTATTTT.

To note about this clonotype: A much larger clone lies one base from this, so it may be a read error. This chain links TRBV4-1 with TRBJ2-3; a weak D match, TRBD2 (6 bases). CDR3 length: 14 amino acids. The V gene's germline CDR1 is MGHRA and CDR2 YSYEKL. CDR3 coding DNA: TGCGGCAGCAGTCGAAGACTAGTAACAGATACGCAGTATTTT. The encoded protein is CGSSRRLVTDTQYF.

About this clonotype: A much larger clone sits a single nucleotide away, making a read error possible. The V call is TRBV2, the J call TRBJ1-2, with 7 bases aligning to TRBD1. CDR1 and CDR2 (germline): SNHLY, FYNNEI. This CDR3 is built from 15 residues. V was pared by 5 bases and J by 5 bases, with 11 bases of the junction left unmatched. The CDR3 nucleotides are TGTGCCAGCAGTTCCCAATCCGAGACAGGGTATGGCTACACCTTC. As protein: CASSSQSETGYGYTF.

This CDR3 reads CASSFGSAYYGYTF. The DNA of the CDR3 is TGTGCCAGCAGCTTCGGCAGCGCCTACTATGGCTACACCTTC. The chain combines TRBV7-9 with TRBJ1-2; D is unclear. V was clipped by 3 bases and J by 3 bases, with 11 bases between them. Germline CDR1 reads SEHNR; CDR2 reads FQNEAQ (reference sequence). This CDR3 is built from 14 residues.

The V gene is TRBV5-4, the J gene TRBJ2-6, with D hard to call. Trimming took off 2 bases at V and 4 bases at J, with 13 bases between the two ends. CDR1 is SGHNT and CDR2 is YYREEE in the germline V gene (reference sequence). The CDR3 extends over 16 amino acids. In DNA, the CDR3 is TGTGCCAGCAGCTTAGTACAGACGGACGGGGCCAACGTCCTGACTTTC. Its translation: CASSLVQTDGANVLTF.

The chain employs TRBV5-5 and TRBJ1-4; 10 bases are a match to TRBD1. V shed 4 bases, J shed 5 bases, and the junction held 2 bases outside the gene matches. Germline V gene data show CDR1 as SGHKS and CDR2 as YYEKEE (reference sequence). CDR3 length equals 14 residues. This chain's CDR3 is CASSVGQGNEKLFF. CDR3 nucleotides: TGTGCCAGCAGCGTGGGACAGGGGAATGAAAAACTGTTTTTT.

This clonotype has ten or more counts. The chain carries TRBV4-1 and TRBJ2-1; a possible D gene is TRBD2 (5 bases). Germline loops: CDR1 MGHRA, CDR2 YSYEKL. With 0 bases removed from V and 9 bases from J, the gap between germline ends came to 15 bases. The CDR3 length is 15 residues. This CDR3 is CASSQDSDGIGEQFF. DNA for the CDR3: TGCGCCAGCAGCCAAGATTCAGACGGGATAGGTGAGCAGTTCTTC.

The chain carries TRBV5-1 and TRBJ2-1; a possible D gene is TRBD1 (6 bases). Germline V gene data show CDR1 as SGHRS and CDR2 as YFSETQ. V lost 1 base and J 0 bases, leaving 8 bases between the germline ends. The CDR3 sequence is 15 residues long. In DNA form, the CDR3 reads TGCGCCAGCAGCTTGAACAGGGACTCCTACAATGAGCAGTTCTTC. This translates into CASSLNRDSYNEQFF.

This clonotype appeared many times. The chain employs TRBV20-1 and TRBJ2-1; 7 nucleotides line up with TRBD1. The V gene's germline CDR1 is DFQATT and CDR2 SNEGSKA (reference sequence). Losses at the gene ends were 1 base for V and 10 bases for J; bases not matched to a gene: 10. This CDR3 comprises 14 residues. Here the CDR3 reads CSARAAQGVKEQFF. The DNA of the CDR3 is TGCAGTGCTAGAGCCGCCCAGGGGGTGAAGGAGCAGTTCTTC.

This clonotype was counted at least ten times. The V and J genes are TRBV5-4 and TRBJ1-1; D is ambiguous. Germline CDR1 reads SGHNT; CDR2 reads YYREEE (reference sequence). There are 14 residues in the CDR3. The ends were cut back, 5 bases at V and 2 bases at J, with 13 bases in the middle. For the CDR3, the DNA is TGTGCCAGCAGTCTGACGGTTTCCAACACTGAAGCTTTCTTT. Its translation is CASSLTVSNTEAFF.

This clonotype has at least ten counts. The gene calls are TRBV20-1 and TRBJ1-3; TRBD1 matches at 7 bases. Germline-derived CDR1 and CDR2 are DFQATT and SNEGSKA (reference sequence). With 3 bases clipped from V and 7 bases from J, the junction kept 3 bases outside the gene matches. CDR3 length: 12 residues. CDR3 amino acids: CSASPTGNTIYF. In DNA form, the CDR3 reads TGCAGTGCTAGCCCGACAGGGAACACCATATATTTT.

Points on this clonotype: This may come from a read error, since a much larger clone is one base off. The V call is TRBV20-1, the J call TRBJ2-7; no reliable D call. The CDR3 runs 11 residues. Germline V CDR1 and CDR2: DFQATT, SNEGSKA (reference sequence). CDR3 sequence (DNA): TGCAGTGCTAGAGCCTCCTACGATCAGTACTTC. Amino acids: CSARASYDQYF.

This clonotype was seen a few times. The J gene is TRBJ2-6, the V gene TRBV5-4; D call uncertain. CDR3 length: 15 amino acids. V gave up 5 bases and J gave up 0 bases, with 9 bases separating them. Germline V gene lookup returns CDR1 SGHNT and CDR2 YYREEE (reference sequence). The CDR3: CASRTRPSGANVLTF. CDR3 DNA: TGTGCCAGCAGGACAAGGCCCTCTGGGGCCAACGTCCTGACTTTC.